The T cell receptor beta chain described here comes from a study of graft-versus-host responses after intestinal transplantation. For the study at large: All recipients were given anti-thymocyte globulin induction, and tacrolimus and steroids were then administered for roughly three years. Regarding the study as a whole: Present in recipient marrow, GvH clones included some that appeared first in ileum or blood. Allografts of patients with graft-donor T cell macrochimerism showed high graft-versus-host to host-versus-graft clone ratios. Early declines in HvG clones that occurred post-transplant were associated with peak circulating GvH clone levels.

Clones were sequenced by immunoSEQ multiplex PCR, and TCRdb holds only the in-frame ones, with some missing. The sample lists about 93,000 clones, just under 95% seen once, with around 0.49% in the top ten. On this clone itself: Its antigen is as yet unknown.

The CDR3 totals 12 residues. Germline V gene data show CDR1 as MNHEY and CDR2 as SMNVEV (reference sequence). V lost 8 bases and J lost 7; bases outside the gene matches: 6. The input for sequencing was unstimulated CD8+ T cells sorted from spleen or lymph node cells, taken before intestinal transplant. The origin of this receptor is a human donor who received an intestinal transplant. This chain links TRBV27 with TRBJ1-1, with 8 bases matching TRBD1. The CDR3: CASRAGGLEAFF. The CDR3 coding sequence is TGTGCCAGCCGGGCAGGGGGCCTTGAAGCTTTCTTT.